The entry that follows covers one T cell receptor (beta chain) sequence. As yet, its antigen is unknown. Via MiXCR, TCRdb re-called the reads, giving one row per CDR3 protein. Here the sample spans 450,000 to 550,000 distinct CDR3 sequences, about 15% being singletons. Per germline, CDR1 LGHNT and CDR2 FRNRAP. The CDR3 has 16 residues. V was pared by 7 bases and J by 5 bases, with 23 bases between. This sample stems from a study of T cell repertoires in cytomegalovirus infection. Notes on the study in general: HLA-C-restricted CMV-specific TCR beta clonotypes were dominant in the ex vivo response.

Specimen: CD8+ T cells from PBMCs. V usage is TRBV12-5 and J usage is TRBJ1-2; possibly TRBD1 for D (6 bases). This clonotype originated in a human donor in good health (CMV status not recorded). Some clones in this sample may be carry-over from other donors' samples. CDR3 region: CASASGGDSLLYGYTF. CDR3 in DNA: TGTGCTAGTGCCTCCGGGGGCGACAGCCTTCTATATGGCTACACCTTC.